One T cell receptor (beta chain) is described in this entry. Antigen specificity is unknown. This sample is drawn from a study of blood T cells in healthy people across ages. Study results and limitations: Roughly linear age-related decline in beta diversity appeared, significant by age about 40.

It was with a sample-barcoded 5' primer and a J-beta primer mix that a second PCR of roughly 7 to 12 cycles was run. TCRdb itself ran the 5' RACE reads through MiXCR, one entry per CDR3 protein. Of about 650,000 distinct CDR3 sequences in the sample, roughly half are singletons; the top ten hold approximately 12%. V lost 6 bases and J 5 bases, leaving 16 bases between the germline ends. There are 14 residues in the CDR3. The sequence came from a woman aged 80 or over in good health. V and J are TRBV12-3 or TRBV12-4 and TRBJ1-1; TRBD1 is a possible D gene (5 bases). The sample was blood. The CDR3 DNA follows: TGTGCCAGCAGCCCCGCGGGACTGAGTACTGAAGCTTTCTTT. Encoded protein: CASSPAGLSTEAFF.